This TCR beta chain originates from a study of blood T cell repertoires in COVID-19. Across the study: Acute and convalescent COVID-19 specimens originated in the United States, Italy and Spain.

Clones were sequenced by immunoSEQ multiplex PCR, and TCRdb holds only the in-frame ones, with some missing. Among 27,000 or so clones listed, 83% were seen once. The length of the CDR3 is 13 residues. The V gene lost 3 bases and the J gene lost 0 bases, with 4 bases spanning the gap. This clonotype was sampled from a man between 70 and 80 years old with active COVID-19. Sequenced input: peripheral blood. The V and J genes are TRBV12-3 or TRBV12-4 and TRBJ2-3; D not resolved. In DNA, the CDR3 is TGTGCCAGCAGTTTGGAGAGCACAGATACGCAGTATTTT. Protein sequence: CASSLESTDTQYF.